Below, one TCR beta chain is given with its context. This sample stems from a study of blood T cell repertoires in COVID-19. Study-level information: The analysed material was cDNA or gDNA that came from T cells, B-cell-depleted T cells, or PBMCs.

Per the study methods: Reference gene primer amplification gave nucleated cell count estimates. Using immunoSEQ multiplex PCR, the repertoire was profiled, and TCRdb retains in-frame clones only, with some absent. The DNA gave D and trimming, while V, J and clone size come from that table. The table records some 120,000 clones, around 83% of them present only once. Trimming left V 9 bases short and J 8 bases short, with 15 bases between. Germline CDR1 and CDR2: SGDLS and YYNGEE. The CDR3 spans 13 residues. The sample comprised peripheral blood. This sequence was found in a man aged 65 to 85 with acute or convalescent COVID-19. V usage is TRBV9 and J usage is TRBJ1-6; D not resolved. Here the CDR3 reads CATSLNPDSPLHF. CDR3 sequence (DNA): TGTGCCACCTCGCTAAACCCCGATTCACCCCTCCACTTT.